This is a list of T cell receptor beta chains from one sample in a study of T-cell memory formation after mild COVID-19. TCRdb fed the 5' RACE reads into MiXCR, producing one record per CDR3 protein. The table has roughly 310,000 distinct CDR3 sequences, around a sixth seen once; the top ten hold about a fifth. Sequencing was carried out using PBMCs or a T cell subset sorted from them (not recorded which). The receptors here all came from a man between 18 and 35 years old who had mild COVID-19 (a few samples of this study predate the infection). Cell type and time point are not known. The CDR3 runs from the conserved cysteine through the conserved F or W. D genes are given only for firm matches. Clone size is shown for a subset of rows, as once, few, many or a class of expanded clone.

J gene: TRBJ1-6
D gene: .
V gene: TRBV6-2/TRBV6-3
clone size: few
CDR3 DNA: TGTGCCAGCTCAACCGAGGGAGAGCGGTCACCCCTCCACTTT
CDR3 protein: CASSTEGERSPLHF

J gene: TRBJ2-4
D gene: .
V gene: TRBV21-1
clone size: few
CDR3 DNA: TGTGCCAGCAGCAAAATTCGCCTAGCGGGGGAGCAGGGGAACATTCAGTACTTC
CDR3 protein: CASSKIRLAGEQGNIQYF

J gene: TRBJ2-1
D gene: .
V gene: TRBV20-1
clone size: few
CDR3 DNA: TGCAGTGCCGTCTATATTCCCAATGAGCAGTTCTTC
CDR3 protein: CSAVYIPNEQFF

J gene: TRBJ1-5
D gene: .
V gene: TRBV7-2
clone size: few
CDR3 DNA: TGTGCCAGCAGCTTAGCTTTCCAGCCGGGTCAGCCCCAGCATTTT
CDR3 protein: CASSLAFQPGQPQHF

J gene: TRBJ2-3
D gene: .
V gene: TRBV29-1
clone size: few
CDR3 DNA: TGCAGCTCTGGGAGCGGGTCAACAGATACGCAGTATTTT
CDR3 protein: CSSGSGSTDTQYF

J gene: TRBJ2-3
D gene: TRBD2
V gene: TRBV20-1
clone size: .
CDR3 DNA: TGCAGTGCAGAGGGTAGCGGGGGGGTACCGGGAGATACGCAGTATTTT
CDR3 protein: CSAEGSGGVPGDTQYF

J gene: TRBJ2-1
D gene: .
V gene: TRBV6-2/TRBV6-3
clone size: few
CDR3 DNA: TGTGCCAGCAGCGACCGGGCCCATGAGCAGTTCTTC
CDR3 protein: CASSDRAHEQFF

J gene: TRBJ1-5
D gene: TRBD1
V gene: TRBV7-8
clone size: .
CDR3 DNA: TGTGCCAGCAGCTCGAACCGGGACAGGGGAAATCAGCCCCAGCATTTT
CDR3 protein: CASSSNRDRGNQPQHF

J gene: TRBJ1-2
D gene: TRBD1
V gene: TRBV19
clone size: .
CDR3 DNA: TGTGCCAGTAGTATCCGGGACAGGCCCTATGGCTACACCTTC
CDR3 protein: CASSIRDRPYGYTF

J gene: TRBJ1-5
D gene: .
V gene: TRBV6-1
clone size: few
CDR3 DNA: TGTGCCAGCCGAATATTGGGCCTTAGGGCGGGGTCTGGAGATCAGCCCCAGCATTTT
CDR3 protein: CASRILGLRAGSGDQPQHF

J gene: TRBJ2-6
D gene: .
V gene: TRBV29-1
clone size: .
CDR3 DNA: TGCAGCGTTCGAGGGGCGCTTACCTCTGGGGCCAACGTCCTGACTTTC
CDR3 protein: CSVRGALTSGANVLTF

J gene: TRBJ2-5
D gene: .
V gene: TRBV15
clone size: many
CDR3 DNA: TGTGCCACCAGCAGGCCGGGGACGGCTAGACAAGAGACCCAGTACTTC
CDR3 protein: CATSRPGTARQETQYF

J gene: TRBJ2-7
D gene: .
V gene: TRBV6-2/TRBV6-3
clone size: few
CDR3 DNA: TGTGCCAGCACCGAATCGCGGGGGCCCAACTCCTACGAGCAGTACTTC
CDR3 protein: CASTESRGPNSYEQYF

J gene: TRBJ1-3
D gene: .
V gene: TRBV20-1
clone size: .
CDR3 DNA: TGCAGTGCTAGGCCCCAAGGGGAGGGGCCTGGAAACACCATATATTTT
CDR3 protein: CSARPQGEGPGNTIYF

J gene: TRBJ1-5
D gene: .
V gene: TRBV28
clone size: .
CDR3 DNA: TGTGCCAGCAGCACCGCTGGGGTTTTTAGCAATCAGCCCCAGCATTTT
CDR3 protein: CASSTAGVFSNQPQHF

J gene: TRBJ1-5
D gene: .
V gene: TRBV6-2/TRBV6-3
clone size: .
CDR3 DNA: TGTGCCAGCAGTTATAATTATCAGCCCCAGCATTTT
CDR3 protein: CASSYNYQPQHF

J gene: TRBJ2-1
D gene: .
V gene: TRBV7-2
clone size: many
CDR3 DNA: TGTGCCAGCAGCTTAGTGGCGCAGCGCTCCTACAATGAGCAGTTCTTC
CDR3 protein: CASSLVAQRSYNEQFF

J gene: TRBJ2-5
D gene: .
V gene: TRBV12-3/TRBV12-4
clone size: many
CDR3 DNA: TGTGCCAGCACCGTACTAGCTGGAGAGACCCAGTACTTC
CDR3 protein: CASTVLAGETQYF

J gene: TRBJ2-3
D gene: .
V gene: TRBV7-3
clone size: many
CDR3 DNA: TGTGCCAGCAGCTTACGCGGGCTTAGCACAGATACGCAGTATTTT
CDR3 protein: CASSLRGLSTDTQYF

J gene: TRBJ2-1
D gene: TRBD1
V gene: TRBV20-1
clone size: many
CDR3 DNA: TGCAGTGCTCCCGGGACAGGGATTAATGAGCAGTTCTTC
CDR3 protein: CSAPGTGINEQFF

J gene: TRBJ2-7
D gene: TRBD1
V gene: TRBV12-3/TRBV12-4
clone size: many
CDR3 DNA: TGTGCCAGCAGTGCCGGGACAGGGCTTTACGAGCAGTACTTC
CDR3 protein: CASSAGTGLYEQYF

J gene: TRBJ2-3
D gene: .
V gene: TRBV5-1
clone size: .
CDR3 DNA: TGCGCCACCGGGGAAGGGGATCCTAGCACAGATACGCAGTATTTT
CDR3 protein: CATGEGDPSTDTQYF

J gene: TRBJ2-7
D gene: .
V gene: TRBV19
clone size: few
CDR3 DNA: TGTGCCAGTAGAGAGGACAGAAGGTCCCACGAGCAGTACTTC
CDR3 protein: CASREDRRSHEQYF

J gene: TRBJ2-1
D gene: .
V gene: TRBV10-3
clone size: few
CDR3 DNA: TGTGCCATCAGTGAGCCTGGAGTAGGACTTGCGAGAACTGAGCAGTTCTTC
CDR3 protein: CAISEPGVGLARTEQFF

J gene: TRBJ2-3
D gene: .
V gene: TRBV5-6
clone size: many
CDR3 DNA: TGTGCCAGCAGCTTCGATGATACGCAGTATTTT
CDR3 protein: CASSFDDTQYF

J gene: TRBJ2-1
D gene: .
V gene: TRBV7-6
clone size: few
CDR3 DNA: TGTGCCAGCAGCTTAGCCTGGGGGCGTTCCTACAATGAGCAGTTCTTC
CDR3 protein: CASSLAWGRSYNEQFF

J gene: TRBJ2-3
D gene: .
V gene: TRBV4-1
clone size: .
CDR3 DNA: TGCGCCAGCAGCCAGATTTGGGCAGGGGCGGATACGCAGTATTTT
CDR3 protein: CASSQIWAGADTQYF

J gene: TRBJ1-5
D gene: .
V gene: TRBV12-3/TRBV12-4
clone size: .
CDR3 DNA: TGTGCCAGCCGGGGGGGTGGCAATCAGCCCCAGCATTTT
CDR3 protein: CASRGGGNQPQHF

J gene: TRBJ1-1
D gene: .
V gene: TRBV12-3/TRBV12-4
clone size: once
CDR3 DNA: TGTGCCAGCAGCAAGGCGAGGACTGAAGCTTTCTTT
CDR3 protein: CASSKARTEAFF

J gene: TRBJ2-5
D gene: TRBD1
V gene: TRBV15
clone size: few
CDR3 DNA: TGTGCCACCAGCTCTCTGGACAGGGGAGAGACCCAGTACTTC
CDR3 protein: CATSSLDRGETQYF

J gene: TRBJ1-2
D gene: TRBD1
V gene: TRBV18
clone size: .
CDR3 DNA: TGTGCCAGCTCACCCCGGACAGGGGGCGGCCCCCAGGGATATGGCTACACCTTC
CDR3 protein: CASSPRTGGGPQGYGYTF

J gene: TRBJ2-1
D gene: .
V gene: TRBV20-1
clone size: .
CDR3 DNA: TGCAGTGCTAGAGATACGGAGGGGGCGGTCTACAATGAGCAGTTCTTC
CDR3 protein: CSARDTEGAVYNEQFF

J gene: TRBJ2-4
D gene: .
V gene: TRBV7-9
clone size: .
CDR3 DNA: TGTGCCAGCAGCTTAGTCAGAGAAAACATTCAGTACTTC
CDR3 protein: CASSLVRENIQYF

J gene: TRBJ2-5
D gene: TRBD1
V gene: TRBV7-2
clone size: .
CDR3 DNA: TGTGCCAGCAGCTTAGGAACAGGGGGAGGAGAGACCCAGTACTTC
CDR3 protein: CASSLGTGGGETQYF

J gene: TRBJ1-2
D gene: .
V gene: TRBV9
clone size: .
CDR3 DNA: TGTGCCAGCAGCCCGATGCAAATCGGAGGCTACACCTTC
CDR3 protein: CASSPMQIGGYTF

J gene: TRBJ2-5
D gene: .
V gene: TRBV7-2
clone size: .
CDR3 DNA: TGTGCCAGCAGCTCAATGACTGGGGGGACCCAGTACTTC
CDR3 protein: CASSSMTGGTQYF

J gene: TRBJ2-2
D gene: TRBD1
V gene: TRBV7-6
clone size: .
CDR3 DNA: TGTGCCAGCAGCTTAGAGACAGGGGGGAACACCGGGGAGCTGTTTTTT
CDR3 protein: CASSLETGGNTGELFF

J gene: TRBJ2-5
D gene: .
V gene: TRBV18
clone size: few
CDR3 DNA: TGTGCCAGCTCACCTCTGGGGGCAGAGACCCAGTACTTC
CDR3 protein: CASSPLGAETQYF

J gene: TRBJ1-6
D gene: .
V gene: TRBV7-2
clone size: few
CDR3 DNA: TGTGCCAGCAGCCCTGCTCGGGCCCCTGGGGGTTCACCCCTCCACTTT
CDR3 protein: CASSPARAPGGSPLHF

J gene: TRBJ2-3
D gene: TRBD2
V gene: TRBV20-1
clone size: many
CDR3 DNA: TGCAGTGCTAGCGGGGGGAAAGATACGCAGTATTTT
CDR3 protein: CSASGGKDTQYF

J gene: TRBJ2-1
D gene: .
V gene: TRBV20-1
clone size: few
CDR3 DNA: TGCAGTGCCCCTGTGCGGCTGGGGGATGAGCAGTTCTTC
CDR3 protein: CSAPVRLGDEQFF

J gene: TRBJ2-3
D gene: .
V gene: TRBV9
clone size: .
CDR3 DNA: TGTGCCAGCAGCGTACCGAGCCGAGATACGCAGTATTTT
CDR3 protein: CASSVPSRDTQYF

J gene: TRBJ2-6
D gene: .
V gene: TRBV20-1
clone size: few
CDR3 DNA: TGCAGTGCTACCCAGGGCTCTGGGGCCAACGTCCTGACTTTC
CDR3 protein: CSATQGSGANVLTF

J gene: TRBJ2-1
D gene: .
V gene: TRBV5-1
clone size: many
CDR3 DNA: TGCGCCAGCAGCTCCAGGGTTAGCTCCTACAATGAGCAGTTCTTC
CDR3 protein: CASSSRVSSYNEQFF

J gene: TRBJ1-2
D gene: .
V gene: TRBV6-5
clone size: .
CDR3 DNA: TGTGCCAGCAGTAGGACCCCCTATGGCTACACCTTC
CDR3 protein: CASSRTPYGYTF

J gene: TRBJ2-7
D gene: TRBD2
V gene: TRBV4-1
clone size: once
CDR3 DNA: TGCGCCAGCAGCCAAGTAGGCGGGGGCGAGCAGTACTTC
CDR3 protein: CASSQVGGGEQYF

J gene: TRBJ1-1
D gene: .
V gene: TRBV5-1
clone size: .
CDR3 DNA: TGCGCCAGCAGCTTGGTGGAGGGTTCCTGGTTCTGGTTCACTGAAGCTTTCTTT
CDR3 protein: CASSLVEGSWFWFTEAFF

J gene: TRBJ1-3
D gene: .
V gene: TRBV7-2
clone size: .
CDR3 DNA: TGTGCCAGCAGCTTAGTTGGTTTAACTGGAAACACCATATATTTT
CDR3 protein: CASSLVGLTGNTIYF

J gene: TRBJ1-1
D gene: .
V gene: TRBV5-6
clone size: few
CDR3 DNA: TGTGCCAGCAGCATTTCAGGGAGCACTGAAGCTTTCTTT
CDR3 protein: CASSISGSTEAFF

J gene: TRBJ2-5
D gene: .
V gene: TRBV5-1
clone size: many
CDR3 DNA: TGCGCCAGCAGCTTGAGTGGGTCCCAAGAGACCCAGTACTTC
CDR3 protein: CASSLSGSQETQYF

J gene: TRBJ1-4
D gene: .
V gene: TRBV7-9
clone size: few
CDR3 DNA: TGTGCCAGCAGCCATCCTCGAGTAGCAACTAATGAAAAACTGTTTTTT
CDR3 protein: CASSHPRVATNEKLFF

J gene: TRBJ2-7
D gene: TRBD2
V gene: TRBV4-1
clone size: few
CDR3 DNA: TGCGCCAGCAGCCCCTCCGGGACTAGGTTCCACGAGCAGTACTTC
CDR3 protein: CASSPSGTRFHEQYF

J gene: TRBJ1-2
D gene: .
V gene: TRBV20-1
clone size: few
CDR3 DNA: TGCAGTGCTAGAGACCTAACGGGGGGAGGTAGCTACACCTTC
CDR3 protein: CSARDLTGGGSYTF

J gene: TRBJ1-5
D gene: .
V gene: TRBV12-3/TRBV12-4
clone size: many
CDR3 DNA: TGTGCCAGCAGCCAGGGAGAAGGTCAGCCCCAGCATTTT
CDR3 protein: CASSQGEGQPQHF

J gene: TRBJ1-1
D gene: .
V gene: TRBV5-1
clone size: .
CDR3 DNA: TGCGCCAGCAGCTCCTCTCTCCCCGGGGGCACTGAAGCTTTCTTT
CDR3 protein: CASSSSLPGGTEAFF

J gene: TRBJ2-3
D gene: .
V gene: TRBV28
clone size: few
CDR3 DNA: TGTGCCAGCAGTACCCCCAGTCCAAGGACGCAGTATTTT
CDR3 protein: CASSTPSPRTQYF

J gene: TRBJ2-1
D gene: .
V gene: TRBV15
clone size: many
CDR3 DNA: TGTGCCACCAGCACAGACAGGACCGGGGAGCAGTTCTTC
CDR3 protein: CATSTDRTGEQFF

J gene: TRBJ2-3
D gene: TRBD2
V gene: TRBV6-2/TRBV6-3
clone size: .
CDR3 DNA: TGTGCCAGCAGCGACCTGGGACTAGGAAAAGATACGCAGTATTTT
CDR3 protein: CASSDLGLGKDTQYF

J gene: TRBJ1-2
D gene: TRBD1
V gene: TRBV18
clone size: few
CDR3 DNA: TGTGCCAGCTCACCACTGGGGACAGCGACTTATAACTATGGCTACACCTTC
CDR3 protein: CASSPLGTATYNYGYTF

J gene: TRBJ1-1
D gene: .
V gene: TRBV19
clone size: few
CDR3 DNA: TGTGCCAGTAGTGAAAGGGGGTTGAGCACTGAAGCTTTCTTT
CDR3 protein: CASSERGLSTEAFF